This paragraph covers one T cell receptor beta chain sequence. Primers: 60 Vbeta forward and 13 Jbeta reverse. Profiling relied on immunoSEQ multiplex PCR, and the TCRdb table lists in-frame clones only, not all of them. The sample holds 90,000 to 120,000 clones; approximately 80% are singletons and the top ten take 4.2%. The CDR3 has 13 residues. Germline lookup yields CDR1 GTSNPN and CDR2 SVGIG (reference sequence). The data are from a study of cytomegalovirus exposure and HLA in healthy donors. Study-level background: Drawn from HLA-typed donors, about 82 million unique TCRs were held in an early data release.

Sequencing was carried out using PBMCs. This TCR derives from a male donor in good health and CMV-seronegative. V gene TRBV30 combines with J gene TRBJ1-3; no firm D call. The J call could be wrong; TRBJ2-2 is a better fit for the DNA end. CDR3 residues: CAWSMGFTGELFF. The CDR3 nucleotides are TGTGCCTGGAGTATGGGTTTCACCGGGGAGCTGTTTTTT.